The clone carrying this T cell receptor (beta chain) was observed a handful of times. Its specificity is unknown. These data are taken from a study of metastatic and nonmetastatic thyroid tumors. About the study: Where malignant and benign thyroid patients were concerned, repertoires were compared across blood and tumor or nodule tissue. Points from the study as a whole: Reported TCR beta diversity, measured in blood and tumor, was significantly higher for malignant thyroid tumors than for benign nodules.

The CDR3 covers 15 residues. Germline V gene data show CDR1 as KGHDR and CDR2 as SFDVKD. V lost 11 bases to trimming and J lost 2 bases; unmatched junction nucleotides: 11. Ahead of thyroid surgery, no patient had received treatment of any kind. Original data processing: Researchers built a distant-metastasis classifier for papillary thyroid cancer that drew on CDR3 differences across clinicopathological groups. With MiXCR, TCRdb called clones anew from the PCR reads. Here the V and J calls rest on TCRdb's processing, not on the authors' analysis. The sample carries over 1,500 clones, roughly 11% recorded once.

The J gene is TRBJ2-3, the V gene TRBV24-1, with TRBD1 matching over 8 bases. The sequence derives from a female donor with papillary thyroid cancer or a benign thyroid nodule (not recorded which). Some clones in this sample may be carry-over from other donors' samples. Sequencing was performed on tumor tissue. The CDR3 DNA sequence: TGTGCCAGGAGGACAGGGCCCTTTAACACAGATACGCAGTATTTT. Amino acids: CARRTGPFNTDTQYF.